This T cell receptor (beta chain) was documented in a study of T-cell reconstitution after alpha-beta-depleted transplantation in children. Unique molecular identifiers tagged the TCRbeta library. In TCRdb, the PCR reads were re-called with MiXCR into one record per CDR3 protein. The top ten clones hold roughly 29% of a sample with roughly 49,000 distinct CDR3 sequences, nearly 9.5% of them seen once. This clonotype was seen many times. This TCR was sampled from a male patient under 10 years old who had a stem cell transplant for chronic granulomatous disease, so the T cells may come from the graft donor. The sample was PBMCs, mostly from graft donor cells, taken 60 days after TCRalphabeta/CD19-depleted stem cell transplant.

This chain's CDR3 is CASSFTTQGAFEAFF. In nucleotides, the CDR3 is TGTGCCAGCAGCTTTACCACACAGGGGGCGTTTGAAGCTTTCTTT. The chain has TRBV7-2 and TRBJ1-1; 9 nucleotides agree with TRBD1. There are 15 residues in the CDR3. V lost 3 bases, J lost 7 bases, and 9 bases stayed unmatched. The germline gives CDR1 SGHTA, CDR2 FQGNSA. Based on the CDR3 plus reference TRBV7-2 and TRBJ1-1, the full variable domain is GAGVSQSPSNKVTEKGKDVELRCDPISGHTALYWYRQSLGQGLEFLIYFQGNSAPDKSGLPSDRFSAERTGGSVSTLTIQRTQQEDSAVYLCASSFTTQGAFEAFFGQGTRLTVV.